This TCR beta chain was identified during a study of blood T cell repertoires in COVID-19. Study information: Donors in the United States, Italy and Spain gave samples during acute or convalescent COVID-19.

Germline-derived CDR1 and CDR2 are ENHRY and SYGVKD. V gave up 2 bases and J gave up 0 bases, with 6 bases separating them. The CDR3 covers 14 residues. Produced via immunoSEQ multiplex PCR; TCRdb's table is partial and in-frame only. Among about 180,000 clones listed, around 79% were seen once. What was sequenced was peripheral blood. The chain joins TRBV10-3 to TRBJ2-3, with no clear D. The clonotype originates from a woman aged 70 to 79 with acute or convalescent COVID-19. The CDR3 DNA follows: TGTGCCATCAGTGAGGACAAGAGCACAGATACGCAGTATTTT. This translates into CAISEDKSTDTQYF.